The clone carrying this T cell receptor beta chain has only one observation. The sample belongs to a study of blood T cell repertoires in COVID-19. This table comes from immunoSEQ multiplex PCR, and its TCRdb copy is limited to in-frame clones, with some not included. The sample lists a few hundred thousand clones, roughly 80% occurring once. Per the germline V gene, CDR1 is MNHEY and CDR2 is SMNVEV (reference sequence). The CDR3 runs to 15 residues. With V trimmed by 4 bases and J by 6 bases, 3 bases remained unmatched. This sequence was found in a woman of 80 years or more with acute or convalescent COVID-19. The chain carries TRBV27 and TRBJ1-4; 12 bases line up with TRBD1. Material: peripheral blood. The CDR3 here is CASSWGTGGHEKLFF. Here the CDR3 DNA reads TGTGCCAGCAGTTGGGGGACAGGGGGCCATGAAAAACTGTTTTTT.